The entry below gives a single T cell receptor beta chain sequence along with its context. Its specificity is not known. The junction had 5 bases not matched to a gene; V was cut back by 4 bases and J by 1 base. Germline values: CDR1 SNHLY, CDR2 FYNNEI. This CDR3 has 15 amino acids. Random hexamers primed reverse transcription of roughly 0.5 to 1 ug RNA. Across 54 Vbeta and 13 Jbeta, immunoSEQ multiplex PCR amplified TCR beta CDR3. MiXCR was run by TCRdb on the immunoSEQ multiplex PCR reads, yielding one entry per CDR3 protein. The repertoire has 150,000 to 200,000 distinct CDR3 sequences, just under 95% of them found once; the top ten carry over 0.12%. The data stem from a study of CD8 T cells in Susac syndrome. Study results and caveats: Only a relatively small number of individuals were included in the TCR sequencing and HLA analysis.

The sequenced material came from CD4+ T cells from PBMCs. The TCR comes from a human donor in good health. The chain recombines TRBV2 with TRBJ2-3; 7 bases map to TRBD2. This CDR3 is CASSGWLAGTDTQYF. The CDR3 coding sequence is TGTGCCAGCAGTGGGTGGCTAGCGGGCACAGATACGCAGTATTTT.